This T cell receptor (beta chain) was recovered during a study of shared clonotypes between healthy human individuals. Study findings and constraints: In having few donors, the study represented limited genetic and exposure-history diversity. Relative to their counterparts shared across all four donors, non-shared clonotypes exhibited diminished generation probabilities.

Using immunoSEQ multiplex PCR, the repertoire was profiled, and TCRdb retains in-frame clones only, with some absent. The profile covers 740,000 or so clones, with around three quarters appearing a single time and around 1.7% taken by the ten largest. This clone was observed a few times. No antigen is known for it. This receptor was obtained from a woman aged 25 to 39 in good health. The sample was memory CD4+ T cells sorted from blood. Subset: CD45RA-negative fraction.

This chain's CDR3 is CASSLVPGQSLADTQYF. CDR3 nucleotide sequence: TGTGCCAGCAGCTTAGTTCCCGGGCAGTCCCTCGCAGATACGCAGTATTTT. V usage is TRBV5-6 and J usage is TRBJ2-3, with unresolved D. V lost 2 bases and J 4 bases, leaving 20 bases between the germline ends. CDR1 and CDR2 (germline): SGHDT, YYEEEE. CDR3 length: 17 residues. The full variable domain, completed using reference TRBV5-6 and TRBJ2-3, is DAGVTQSPTHLIKTRGQQVTLRCSPKSGHDTVSWYQQALGQGPQFIFQYYEEEERQRGNFPDRFSGHQFPNYSSELNVNALLLGDSALYLCASSLVPGQSLADTQYFGPGTRLTVL.